This T cell receptor beta chain was documented in a study of T cell responses to AZD1222 COVID-19 vaccine (dated by TCRdb to about 2021). Some background on the complete study: Because spike-specific TCR depth and breadth did not differ between the two schedules, AZD1222 recipients who got a second dose at roughly 4 weeks were pooled with those who got a second dose at roughly 12 weeks. TCR sequencing covered fewer than 250 trial participants: 200 to 220 given two doses of AZD1222 and about 26 given two doses of MenACWY control vaccine. Trial participants were enrolled into age subgroups of 18-55, 56-69 and 70-plus years, which contained 148, 28 and 57 TCR-sequenced participants, respectively. The research as a whole found: Because no day 14 peak-response samples were available, repertoires were characterized only after the peak T cell response. Conclusions about previously exposed vaccinees are limited, since just 6 or 7 AZD1222 recipients were seropositive for SARS-CoV-2 at baseline. CD4 TCRs associated with the vaccine covered the entire spike protein, and the dominant responses were in regions 160-218 and 743-854. Spike-specific TCR breadth and depth rose significantly after two AZD1222 doses compared with day 0 and with MenACWY recipients. Participants were mostly white British and included more females than males, and it was suggested by the authors that clonal diversity may have been underestimated. The 56-69-year group was small, and its depth increase did not reach significance, likely because of low power. Nearly half of unique spike-specific TCRs reportedly recognized epitopes outside regions mutated in the B.1.351 and B.1.1.7 variants.

In light of the paper, this sample's time point label describes: baseline before first vaccination. Vaccinee samples came from UK trials COV001 and COV002, including a single-blind randomized controlled phase 2/3 trial of AZD1222 (ChAdOx1 nCoV-19) in healthy adults. For TCRbeta chain sequencing, PBMC samples from trial participants were taken at day 0 and at day 28 after the second dose. As to this clone: The antigen this receptor binds is unknown. No per-base quality is available; no much larger clone lies one base away.

The CDR3 regions of human TCRbeta chains were subjected to immunosequencing. The authors' analysis ran thus. Repertoire TCRs were checked for matches against a reference library of SARS-CoV-2-specific TCRs that had been generated using the MIRA antigen-specificity platform. Breadth was defined as the fraction of unique TCRs that were SARS-CoV-2-associated, and depth was defined as the fraction of total T cells that were SARS-CoV-2-associated. Using the MIRA data, each spike-specific TCR was assigned both to the spike region to which the TCR was reactive and to a CD4 or CD8 class. Log10-transformed breadth and depth values were compared by one-way ANOVA with Sidak's multiple comparisons tests. Sourced from immuneACCESS, this table was stored by TCRdb with only in-frame sequences that have V and J called. A share of the clones is absent; for the studies checked, an unresolved V gene accounts for under half, and the remainder has no known explanation. V and J calls and clone size come straight from that table; D and trimming were deduced from the DNA. A total of 90,000 to 150,000 clones appear in this sample, approximately 89% of them only once. The ten largest clones add up to approximately 4.9% of the sample.

The germline V gene (reference sequence) yields LNHDA for CDR1 and SQIVND for CDR2. V and J are truncated by 5 bases and 1 base respectively, leaving an intervening sequence of 23 bases. The CDR3 holds 18 amino acids from the cysteine to the phenylalanine. CDR3 DNA only is kept here, 54 bases in frame from base 1. This clonotype was obtained from an adult in good health. Specimen: peripheral blood, collected on day 0 of AZD1222 vaccination. The V and J segments used are TRBV19 and TRBJ1-1, with a weak D call of TRBD1 (6 bases match). The DNA reads TGTGCCAGTAGTGAAACCGGGACCCAGGGGAGGGGGAACACTGAAGCTTTCTTT. This encodes CASSETGTQGRGNTEAFF.